This T cell receptor (beta chain) was recorded in a study of T-cell reconstitution after alpha-beta-depleted transplantation in children. Unique molecular identifiers were incorporated when the TCRbeta library was constructed. TCRdb itself ran the PCR reads through MiXCR, one entry per CDR3 protein. The table lists more than 450,000 distinct CDR3 sequences, around 20% of them singletons. The germline gives CDR1 SGHVS, CDR2 FNYEAQ. The CDR3 covers 17 residues. The V gene end was trimmed by 1 base and the J gene end by 4 bases; junction bases not matched to a gene: 8. This clonotype was found a few times.

This receptor was taken from a human donor who donated a stem cell graft to a child with acute lymphoblastic leukemia. This chain joins TRBV7-6 and TRBJ1-1, with 11 bases that match TRBD1. The source material was PBMCs from the stem cell graft donor, sampled from the stem cell graft. The CDR3: CASSLEGQGAGVTEAFF. The CDR3, as DNA: TGTGCCAGCAGCTTAGAAGGACAGGGGGCCGGAGTCACTGAAGCTTTCTTT.